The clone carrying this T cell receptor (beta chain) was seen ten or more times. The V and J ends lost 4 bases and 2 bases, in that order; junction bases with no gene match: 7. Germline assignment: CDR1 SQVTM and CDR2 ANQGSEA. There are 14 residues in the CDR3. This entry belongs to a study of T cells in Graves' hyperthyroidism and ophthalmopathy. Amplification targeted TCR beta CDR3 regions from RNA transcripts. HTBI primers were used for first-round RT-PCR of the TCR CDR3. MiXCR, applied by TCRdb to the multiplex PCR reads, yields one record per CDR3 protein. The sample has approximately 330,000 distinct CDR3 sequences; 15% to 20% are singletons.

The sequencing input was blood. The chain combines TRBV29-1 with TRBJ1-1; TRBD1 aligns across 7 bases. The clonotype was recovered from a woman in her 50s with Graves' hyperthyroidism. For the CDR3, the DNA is TGCAGCGTTGGGGGAAGACAGGGTAACACTGAAGCTTTCTTT. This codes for CSVGGRQGNTEAFF.